These T cell receptor beta chains were read from a single sample in a study of cytomegalovirus exposure and HLA in healthy donors. Repertoires were generated with immunoSEQ multiplex PCR, while TCRdb's copy carries only in-frame clones and drops some. Across some 64,000 clones, the top ten clones capture approximately 1.7% of the sample. The sample comprised PBMCs. The receptors come from a woman aged 25 to 39 in good health and CMV-seronegative. Each CDR3 is given with its conserved first and last residue. Each record gives: V gene, D gene, J gene, CDR3 DNA, CDR3 protein. A D gene is named only where the DNA matches it firmly.

v_call: TRBV9
d_call: TRBD1
j_call: TRBJ1-2
cdr3_nt: TGTGCCAGCAGCCCCCGATTTTCCGGGACAGGGGCGGATGGCTACACCTTC
cdr3_aa: CASSPRFSGTGADGYTF

v_call: TRBV9
d_call: NA
j_call: TRBJ1-3
cdr3_nt: TGTGCCAGCAGCGTAGTAGGGGATACTGGAAACACCATATATTTT
cdr3_aa: CASSVVGDTGNTIYF

v_call: TRBV27
d_call: NA
j_call: TRBJ2-3
cdr3_nt: TGTGCCAGCAGTTTATCGAAAGGGGCAACAGATAAGCAGTATTTT
cdr3_aa: CASSLSKGATDKQYF

v_call: TRBV5-1
d_call: NA
j_call: TRBJ2-1
cdr3_nt: TGCGCCAGCAGCTTAAGTGCGAGGGCCAGGAATGAGCAGTTCTTC
cdr3_aa: CASSLSARARNEQFF

v_call: TRBV25-1
d_call: TRBD1
j_call: TRBJ1-2
cdr3_nt: TGTGCCAGCAGTGAATATAAAGGGGGCGGACAGGGAAGTGAAGGCTACACCTTC
cdr3_aa: CASSEYKGGGQGSEGYTF

v_call: TRBV29-1
d_call: TRBD1
j_call: TRBJ1-4
cdr3_nt: TGCAGTGCTCCGGGACAGGATGAAAAACTGTTTTTT
cdr3_aa: CSAPGQDEKLFF

v_call: TRBV28
d_call: NA
j_call: TRBJ1-5
cdr3_nt: TGTGCCAGCAGTTCTTATAGCAATCAGCCCCAGCATTTT
cdr3_aa: CASSSYSNQPQHF

v_call: TRBV7-3
d_call: TRBD2
j_call: TRBJ2-7
cdr3_nt: TGTGCCAGCCGGCGGCTAGCGGGGAGCTACGAGCAGTACTTC
cdr3_aa: CASRRLAGSYEQYF

v_call: TRBV6-1
d_call: TRBD1
j_call: TRBJ2-7
cdr3_nt: TGTGCCGGCCGGGACAGACATTACGAGCAGTACTTC
cdr3_aa: CAGRDRHYEQYF

v_call: TRBV4-3
d_call: NA
j_call: TRBJ1-5
cdr3_nt: TGCGCCAGCAGCCAGGGCAGGGGTAGCAATCAGCCCCAGCATTTT
cdr3_aa: CASSQGRGSNQPQHF

v_call: TRBV5-1
d_call: TRBD1
j_call: TRBJ2-1
cdr3_nt: TGCGCCAGCAGCCTGGGACAGGGCTCCTACAATGAGCAGTTCTTC
cdr3_aa: CASSLGQGSYNEQFF

v_call: TRBV4-3
d_call: TRBD1
j_call: TRBJ1-5
cdr3_nt: TGCGCCAGCAGCCCCGGGACCGACAGGGGGTCCTTTCGCAATCAGCCCCAGCATTTT
cdr3_aa: CASSPGTDRGSFRNQPQHF

v_call: TRBV5-4
d_call: NA
j_call: TRBJ2-5
cdr3_nt: TGTGCCAGCAGTTTGCGGCAGGGATCCCAAGAGACCCAGTACTTC
cdr3_aa: CASSLRQGSQETQYF

v_call: TRBV15
d_call: TRBD2
j_call: TRBJ2-1
cdr3_nt: TGTGCCACCAGCGGGGATCCTAGCGGGAGTAACAATGAGCAGTTCTTC
cdr3_aa: CATSGDPSGSNNEQFF

v_call: TRBV7-9
d_call: NA
j_call: TRBJ2-7
cdr3_nt: TGTGCCAGCAGCTTAGTAGGGAGGGGGTTCCACGAGCAGTACTTC
cdr3_aa: CASSLVGRGFHEQYF

v_call: TRBV9
d_call: TRBD2
j_call: TRBJ2-7
cdr3_nt: TGTGCCAGCAGCGTAGAGGAGCGGGAGGGCTACGAGCAGTACTTC
cdr3_aa: CASSVEEREGYEQYF

v_call: TRBV6-6
d_call: TRBD2
j_call: TRBJ2-1
cdr3_nt: TGTGCCAGCAGCTCAGGGACTAGCGCTTACAATGAGCAGTTCTTC
cdr3_aa: CASSSGTSAYNEQFF

v_call: TRBV5-6
d_call: NA
j_call: TRBJ1-1
cdr3_nt: TGTGCCACTCATCCGGTGGGGGAGGGGACTGAAGCTTTCTTT
cdr3_aa: CATHPVGEGTEAFF

v_call: TRBV5-6
d_call: TRBD1
j_call: TRBJ1-5
cdr3_nt: TGTGCCAGCAGCTTGTCAGGGGGCAATCAGCACCAGCATTTT
cdr3_aa: CASSLSGGNQHQHF

v_call: TRBV13
d_call: NA
j_call: TRBJ2-7
cdr3_nt: TGTGCCAGTGCCGCGGGGCCCTCCTACGAGCAGTACTTC
cdr3_aa: CASAAGPSYEQYF

v_call: TRBV6-1
d_call: NA
j_call: TRBJ2-5
cdr3_nt: TGTGCCAGCAGTGGTCCCGGGAGCCTCCAAGAGACCCAGTACTTC
cdr3_aa: CASSGPGSLQETQYF

v_call: TRBV6-1
d_call: NA
j_call: TRBJ1-1
cdr3_nt: TGTGCCACCCCCTTCACAGGGCTTGGCACTGAAGCTTTCTTT
cdr3_aa: CATPFTGLGTEAFF

v_call: TRBV28
d_call: TRBD1
j_call: TRBJ2-7
cdr3_nt: TGTGCCAGCAGCCCCGGGACAGGCCGGAGTAACGAGCAGTACTTC
cdr3_aa: CASSPGTGRSNEQYF

v_call: TRBV18
d_call: TRBD1
j_call: TRBJ2-1
cdr3_nt: TGTGCCAGCTCACCACTTGGGACAGGGGAGGTCGATGAGCAGTTCTTC
cdr3_aa: CASSPLGTGEVDEQFF

v_call: TRBV28
d_call: NA
j_call: TRBJ1-2
cdr3_nt: TGTGCCAGCAGTTCGCCGTCCAGCAGGGGCAACTGGCGTGGCTACACCTTC
cdr3_aa: CASSSPSSRGNWRGYTF